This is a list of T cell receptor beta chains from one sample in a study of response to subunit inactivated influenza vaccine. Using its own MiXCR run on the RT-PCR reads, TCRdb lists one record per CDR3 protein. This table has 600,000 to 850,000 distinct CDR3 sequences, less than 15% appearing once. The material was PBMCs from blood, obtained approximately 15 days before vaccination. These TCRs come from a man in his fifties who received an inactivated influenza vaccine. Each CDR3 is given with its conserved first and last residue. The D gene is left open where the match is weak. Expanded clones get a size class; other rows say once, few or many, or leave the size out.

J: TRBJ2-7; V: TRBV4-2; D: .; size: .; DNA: TGTGCCAGCAGCCGAGAAGGTGGGGCTAACTACGAGCAGTACTTC; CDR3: CASSREGGANYEQYF
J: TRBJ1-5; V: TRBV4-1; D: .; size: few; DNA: TGCGCCAGCAGCCTGCGAACAGGGAAGGGAAGCAATCAGCCCCAGCATTTT; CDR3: CASSLRTGKGSNQPQHF
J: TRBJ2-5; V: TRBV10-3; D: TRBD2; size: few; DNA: TGTGCCATCAGTGAGTCCGCGGGGGGCCAAGAGACCCAGTACTTC; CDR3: CAISESAGGQETQYF
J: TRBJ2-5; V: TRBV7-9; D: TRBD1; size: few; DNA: TGTGCCAGCAGCTGGACAGGGGAAGAGACCCAGTACTTC; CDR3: CASSWTGEETQYF
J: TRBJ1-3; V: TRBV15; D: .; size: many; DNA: TGTGCCACCAGCAGTGGGGCAGCTTCTGGAAACACCATATATTTT; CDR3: CATSSGAASGNTIYF
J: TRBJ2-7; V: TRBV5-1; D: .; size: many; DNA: TGCGCCAGCAGCTTATTACGGAGCTCCTACGAGCAGTACTTC; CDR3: CASSLLRSSYEQYF
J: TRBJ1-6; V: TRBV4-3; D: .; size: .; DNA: TGCGCCAGCAGCCAAGATGTGAGGGATTCACCCCTCCACTTT; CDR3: CASSQDVRDSPLHF
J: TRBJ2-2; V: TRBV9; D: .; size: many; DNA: TGTGCCAGCAGCGTAGTTCCCGGGGCTAGCGGGGAGCTGTTTTTT; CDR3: CASSVVPGASGELFF
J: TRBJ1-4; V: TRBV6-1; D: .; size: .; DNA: TGTGCCAGCAGTGCACAGGGCTCCGAAAAACTGTTTTTT; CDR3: CASSAQGSEKLFF
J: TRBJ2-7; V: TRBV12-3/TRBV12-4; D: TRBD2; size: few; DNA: TGTGCCAGCAGACGGGGACTAGCGGGAGACGAGCAGTACTTC; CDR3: CASRRGLAGDEQYF
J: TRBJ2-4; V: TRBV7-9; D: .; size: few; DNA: TGTGCCAGCAGCTTACTAGTGAGCGGTTTAGCCAAAAACATTCAGTACTTC; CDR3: CASSLLVSGLAKNIQYF
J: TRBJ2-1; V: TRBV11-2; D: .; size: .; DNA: TGTGCCAGCAGCTCCCGACAGGCCTACAATGAGCAGTTCTTC; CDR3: CASSSRQAYNEQFF
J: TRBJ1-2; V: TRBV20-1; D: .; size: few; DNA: TGCAGTGCTAGTTTTAGCAGGGTTCGTGGCTACACCTTC; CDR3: CSASFSRVRGYTF
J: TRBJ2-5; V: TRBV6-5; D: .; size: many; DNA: TGTGCCAGCAGTTACGGTATCTTGACGACCCAGTACTTC; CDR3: CASSYGILTTQYF
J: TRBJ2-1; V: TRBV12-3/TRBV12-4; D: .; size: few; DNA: TGTGCCAGCAGTTTCTTCAGAGGGCTAGCAGCTTCCAATGAGCAGTTCTTC; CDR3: CASSFFRGLAASNEQFF
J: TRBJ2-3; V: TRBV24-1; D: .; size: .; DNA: TGTGCCACCAGCCAAGGATGGCATACGCAGTATTTT; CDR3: CATSQGWHTQYF
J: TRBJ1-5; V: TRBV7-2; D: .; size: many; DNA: TGTGCCAGCAGCTTAGAGTACAGCTCCAATCAGCCCCAGCATTTT; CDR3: CASSLEYSSNQPQHF
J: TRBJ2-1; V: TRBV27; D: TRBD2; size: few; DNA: TGTGCCAGCAGTTACCCGGGACTAATCAATGAGCAGTTCTTC; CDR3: CASSYPGLINEQFF
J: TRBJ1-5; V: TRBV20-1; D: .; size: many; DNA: TGCAGTGCCCATGGCCGGGACACAGAAAGTTCTAATCAGCCCCAGCATTTT; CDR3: CSAHGRDTESSNQPQHF
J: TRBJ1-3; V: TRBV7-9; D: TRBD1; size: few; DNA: TGTGCCAGCAGCTTCTCTGGCAGGGGGCCTGGAAACACCATATATTTT; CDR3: CASSFSGRGPGNTIYF
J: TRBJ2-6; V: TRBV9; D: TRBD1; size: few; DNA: TGTGCCAGCAGCGCGGGGACAGGGAGGGTTGGGGCCAACGTCCTGACTTTC; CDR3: CASSAGTGRVGANVLTF
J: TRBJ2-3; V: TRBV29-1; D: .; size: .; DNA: TGCAGCGCTAGCGATAGCACAGATACGCAGTATTTT; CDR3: CSASDSTDTQYF
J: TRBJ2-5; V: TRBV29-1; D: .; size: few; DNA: TGCAGCGTTGGCGGCAGTAGTACAGGAGAGACCCAGTACTTC; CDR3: CSVGGSSTGETQYF
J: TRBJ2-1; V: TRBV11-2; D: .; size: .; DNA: TGTGCCAGCAGCTTAGGGGGGCAGGACCCTTACAATGAGCAGTTCTTC; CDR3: CASSLGGQDPYNEQFF
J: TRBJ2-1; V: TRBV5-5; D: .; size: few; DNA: TGTGCCAGCACCGCCGGTGGAGAGCAGTTCTTC; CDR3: CASTAGGEQFF
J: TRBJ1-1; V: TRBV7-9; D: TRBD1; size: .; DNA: TGTGCCAGCAGCGAATCAGGGGGCTGGACTGAAGCTTTCTTT; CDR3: CASSESGGWTEAFF
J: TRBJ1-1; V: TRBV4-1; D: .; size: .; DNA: TGCGCCAGCAGCCGTCTGGGGGGTAGCACTGAAGCTTTCTTT; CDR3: CASSRLGGSTEAFF
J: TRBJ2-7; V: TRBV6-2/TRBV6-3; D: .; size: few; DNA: TGTGCCAGCAGTTACTCGTACCGTTCCGAGCAGTACTTC; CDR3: CASSYSYRSEQYF
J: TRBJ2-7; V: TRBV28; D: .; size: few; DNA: TGTGCCAGCAGTTTAAGATTCCGGGGCAGGGGAAGCTACGAGCAGTACTTC; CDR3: CASSLRFRGRGSYEQYF
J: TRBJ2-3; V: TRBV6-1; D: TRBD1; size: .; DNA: TGTGCCAGCAGCCGGACAGGGGCGGCCCGTGGCAGCACAGATACGCAGTATTTT; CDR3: CASSRTGAARGSTDTQYF
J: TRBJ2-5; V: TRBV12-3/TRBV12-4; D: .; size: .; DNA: TGTGCCAGCAGTTTACAGCGACAAGGGGTAGAGACCCAGTACTTC; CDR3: CASSLQRQGVETQYF
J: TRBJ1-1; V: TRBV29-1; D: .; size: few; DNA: TGCAGCGTGGTACAGGGTGCCACTGAAGCTTTCTTT; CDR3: CSVVQGATEAFF
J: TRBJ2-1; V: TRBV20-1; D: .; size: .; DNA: TGCAGTGCTAGAGAGGCAGGTAGGGCGGACAATGAGCAGTTCTTC; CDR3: CSAREAGRADNEQFF
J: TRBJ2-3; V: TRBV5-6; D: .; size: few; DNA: TGTGCCAGCAGCTCGGTCAGGGGCACAGATACGCAGTATTTT; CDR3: CASSSVRGTDTQYF
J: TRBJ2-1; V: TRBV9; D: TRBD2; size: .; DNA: TGTGCCAGCAGCCCAGCCGAGGGACTAGTCCCGTTCTTC; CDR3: CASSPAEGLVPFF
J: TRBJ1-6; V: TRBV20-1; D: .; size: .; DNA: TGCAGTGCTGAGGTCAGGCGGAGCTCCTATAATTCACCCCTCCACTTT; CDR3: CSAEVRRSSYNSPLHF
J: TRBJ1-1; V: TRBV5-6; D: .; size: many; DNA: TGTGCCAGCAGCTTCGGACGGAGGCACACTGAAGCTTTCTTT; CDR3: CASSFGRRHTEAFF